The 16 T cell receptor beta chains presented below share a single source sample, sequenced in a study of blood T cell repertoires in COVID-19. Libraries were prepared by immunoSEQ multiplex PCR; TCRdb keeps only in-frame clonotypes and omits some of them. The sample contains some 120,000 clones, around 89% of which appear only once. Sequenced input: peripheral blood. The source of these receptors is a human donor with acute or convalescent COVID-19. The donor label of this sample is uncertain.

Here the CDR3 reads CASSLLYYEQYF. The DNA for the CDR3 is TGTGCCAGCAGTTTACTCTACTACGAGCAGTACTTC. J is TRBJ2-7 and V is TRBV28; D unresolved. Germline CDR1 and CDR2: MDHEN and SYDVKM. Trimming took 2 bases from V and 3 from J, leaving 5 bases between them. The CDR3 spans 12 residues.

The chain recombines TRBV27 with TRBJ1-5; possible D gene TRBD1, 5 bases. The V gene lost 2 bases and the J gene lost 3 bases, with 8 bases spanning the gap. Germline assignment: CDR1 MNHEY and CDR2 SMNVEV (reference sequence). The CDR3 is made up of 14 amino acids. CDR3 DNA sequence: TGTGCCAGCAGTTTACACAGGATCAATCAGCCCCAGCATTTT. The encoded protein is CASSLHRINQPQHF.

The V and J genes are TRBV7-8 and TRBJ2-7; TRBD1 matches 8 bases. Germline CDR1 is SGHVS and CDR2 is FQNEAQ. The CDR3 sequence is 13 residues long. Trimming cost V 6 bases and J 4 bases; bases outside gene matches: 5. CDR3 nucleotide sequence: TGTGCCAGCAGAGGAGGACAGGGTTACGAGCAGTACTTC. Translated, it gives CASRGGQGYEQYF.

V usage is TRBV7-2 and J usage is TRBJ1-3; D perhaps matches TRBD1 (5 bases). The CDR3 runs to 17 residues. V lost 5 bases and J lost 0, with 17 bases in between. The germline gives CDR1 SGHTA, CDR2 FQGNSA. CDR3 nucleotide sequence: TGTGCCAGCAGCCCAAGTAGGGGCCCTTTCTCTGGAAACACCATATATTTT. Protein sequence: CASSPSRGPFSGNTIYF. The full variable domain, in which reference TRBV7-2 and TRBJ1-3 provide the parts outside the CDR3, is GAGVSQSPSNKVTEKGKDVELRCDPISGHTALYWYRQSLGQGLEFLIYFQGNSAPDKSGLPSDRFSAERTGGSVSTLTIQRTQQEDSAVYLCASSPSRGPFSGNTIYFGEGSWLTVV.

The chain is built from TRBV2 and TRBJ1-2; 7 nucleotides line up with TRBD1. Trimming cost V 5 bases and J 8 bases; bases outside gene matches: 5. Germline V CDR1 and CDR2: SNHLY, FYNNEI. This CDR3 contains 12 residues. CDR3 in DNA: TGTGCCAGCAGTTCGACAGGGTACGGCTACACCTTC. This encodes CASSSTGYGYTF.

The CDR3 here is CASRVQKGYTGELFF. CDR3 bases: TGTGCCAGCAGGGTCCAAAAGGGGTACACCGGGGAGCTGTTTTTT. This chain connects TRBV6-5 to TRBJ2-2; a weak D match, TRBD1 (5 bases). The CDR3 runs 15 residues. Germline lookup yields CDR1 MNHEY and CDR2 SVGAGI. The V gene lost 6 bases and the J gene lost 3 bases, with 14 bases spanning the gap.

The chain uses TRBV7-9 and TRBJ2-3; possible D gene TRBD1, 6 bases. Germline-derived CDR1 and CDR2 are SEHNR and FQNEAQ (reference sequence). The CDR3 covers 15 residues. V lost 5 bases, J lost 0 bases, and 12 bases lay in between. The CDR3 protein is CASSRTDTSTDTQYF. CDR3 in DNA: TGTGCCAGCAGCCGGACAGACACTAGCACAGATACGCAGTATTTT.

This chain links TRBV18 with TRBJ1-6, with D possibly being TRBD1 (6 bases). Germline CDR1 and CDR2: KGHSH and LQKENI. V shed 1 base and J shed 6 bases, with 16 bases lying between them. The CDR3 is made up of 17 amino acids. The CDR3 DNA reads TGTGCCAGCTCACCACAACAGGGTAATGCGGCTAATTCACCCCTCCACTTT. Amino acids: CASSPQQGNAANSPLHF.

This chain links TRBV5-6 with TRBJ1-5; the match to TRBD1 covers 7 bases. V lost 3 bases, J lost 1 base, and 10 bases stayed unmatched. CDR1 and CDR2 from the germline V gene are SGHDT and YYEEEE. The CDR3 is 17 residues long. The CDR3 DNA reads as TGTGCCAGCAGCTCAAGGACAGGCCATTCGAGCAATCAGCCCCAGCATTTT. Translation gives CASSSRTGHSSNQPQHF.

The J gene is TRBJ1-5, the V gene TRBV7-2; possible D gene TRBD1, 6 bases. The CDR3 contains 15 residues. V was clipped by 5 bases and J by 0 bases, with 11 bases between them. Germline CDR1 is SGHTA and CDR2 is FQGNSA. CDR3 DNA: TGTGCCAGCAGCGCGCAGGGGTCTAGCAATCAGCCCCAGCATTTT. It encodes CASSAQGSSNQPQHF. Looking up the rest from reference TRBV7-2 and TRBJ1-5 gives the full variable domain: GAGVSQSPSNKVTEKGKDVELRCDPISGHTALYWYRQSLGQGLEFLIYFQGNSAPDKSGLPSDRFSAERTGGSVSTLTIQRTQQEDSAVYLCASSAQGSSNQPQHFGDGTRLSIL.

This chain links TRBV25-1 with TRBJ1-6; perhaps TRBD1 as D (5 bases). Germline V gene sequence: CDR1 MGHDK, CDR2 SYGVNS. This CDR3 contains 15 residues. The ends were cut back, 3 bases at V and 7 bases at J, with 13 bases in the middle. The CDR3 bases are TGTGCCAGCAGTGATTACAGGTTTGGGAATTCACCCCTCCACTTT. Amino acid sequence: CASSDYRFGNSPLHF.

The chain links TRBV28 to TRBJ1-6, with D maybe TRBD1 (5 bases). Trimming stripped 2 bases from V and 11 bases from J, with 16 bases between. The CDR3 has 15 residues. The V gene's germline CDR1 is MDHEN and CDR2 SYDVKM. The CDR3 region is CASSLGQGFRTPLHF. As DNA, the CDR3 is TGTGCCAGCAGTTTAGGGCAGGGTTTCCGTACACCCCTCCACTTT.

This clone has a handful of counts. The chain recombines TRBV27 with TRBJ1-2; D remains unclear. Trimming took 2 bases from V and 4 from J, leaving 5 bases between them. The CDR3 loop spans 12 amino acids. CDR1 and CDR2 (germline): MNHEY, SMNVEV (reference sequence). The CDR3 region has the DNA TGTGCCAGCAGTTTAGGGAGCTATGGCTACACCTTC. Translated: CASSLGSYGYTF.

The chain links TRBV11-1 to TRBJ2-5, with D tentatively TRBD1 (5 bases). The V and J ends lost 1 base and 5 bases respectively, with 14 bases between them. The CDR3 spans 15 residues. The germline CDR1 and CDR2 sequences are SGHAT and FQDESV (reference sequence). The CDR3 nucleotides read TGTGCCAGCAGCTTAGGCCTGGGGCTACTGGAGACCCAGTACTTC. Its protein product is CASSLGLGLLETQYF.

This chain connects TRBV3-1 (or the pseudogene TRBV3-2) to TRBJ1-5; maybe TRBD1 (6 bases). V was clipped by 5 bases and J by 6 bases, with 11 bases between them. This CDR3 is built from 13 residues. The germline V gene encodes CDR1 LGHDT and CDR2 YNNKEL (reference sequence). Here the CDR3 reads CASSTTGGQPQHF. Here the CDR3 DNA reads TGTGCCAGCAGCACGACAGGTGGTCAGCCCCAGCATTTT.

This rearrangement joins TRBV9 to TRBJ2-3; D gene uncertain. This CDR3 comprises 14 residues. The V end lost 2 bases, the J end lost 0 bases, and 7 bases lay between the germline ends. Germline CDR1 and CDR2: SGDLS and YYNGEE. As DNA, the CDR3 is TGTGCCAGCAGCGTGGCGCGGAGCACAGATACGCAGTATTTT. As protein: CASSVARSTDTQYF. The full variable domain, in which reference TRBV9 and TRBJ2-3 provide the parts outside the CDR3, is DSGVTQTPKHLITATGQRVTLRCSPRSGDLSVYWYQQSLDQGLQFLIQYYNGEERAKGNILERFSAQQFPDLHSELNLSSLELGDSALYFCASSVARSTDTQYFGPGTRLTVL.